Each of the 21 T cell receptor beta chains below was sequenced from the same sample in a study of shared clonotypes between healthy human individuals. The naive CD8 subset, CD45RO-negative cells positively selected for CCR7, excluded terminally differentiated effector memory CD45RA+ cells. Profiled with immunoSEQ multiplex PCR; TCRdb holds only in-frame clones, not every one. The sample has about 2.2 million clones, just under 95% seen once. The sample was naive CD8+ T cells from PBMCs. The receptors shown here come from a man between 18 and 35 years old in good health. Some clones in this sample may be carry-over from other donors' samples.

V and J are TRBV7-9 and TRBJ1-1; perhaps TRBD1 as D (5 bases). The CDR3 runs 16 residues. V gave up 8 bases and J gave up 6 bases, with 25 bases separating them. Germline loops: CDR1 SEHNR, CDR2 FQNEAQ (reference sequence). CDR3 DNA sequence: TGTGCCAGCCGGACCCTGACAGACCCTGCGGGGGCTGAAGCTTTCTTT. Encoded protein: CASRTLTDPAGAEAFF.

CDR3 DNA sequence: TGTGCCAGCAGTCCACAGGGGGTCCACACTGAAGCTTTCTTT. Its translation: CASSPQGVHTEAFF. The chain recombines TRBV27 with TRBJ1-1; TRBD1 matches at 8 bases. Germline loops: CDR1 MNHEY, CDR2 SMNVEV (reference sequence). The CDR3 consists of 14 residues. The V segment lost 5 bases and the J segment 3 bases; nucleotides outside the gene matches: 5.

The chain combines TRBV4-2 with TRBJ2-2; D is uncertain. The CDR3 is 16 amino acids. Germline-derived CDR1 and CDR2 are LGHNA and YNFKEQ. V was clipped by 1 base and J by 3 bases, with 12 bases between them. The CDR3 loop is CASSQGERVDTGELFF. For the CDR3, the DNA is TGTGCCAGCAGCCAAGGTGAGAGAGTGGACACCGGGGAGCTGTTTTTT.

The chain recombines TRBV30 with TRBJ1-2; D is unresolved. CDR1 and CDR2 from the germline V gene are GTSNPN and SVGIG (reference sequence). The CDR3 is made up of 14 amino acids. V dropped 2 bases and J dropped 3 bases, with 13 bases sitting between them. The DNA for the CDR3 is TGTGCCTGGAGTTTGGCACAACTAGACTATGGCTACACCTTC. Translated, it gives CAWSLAQLDYGYTF. Drawing the rest from reference TRBV30 and TRBJ1-2, the complete variable domain is SQTIHQWPATLVQPVGSPLSLECTVEGTSNPNLYWYRQAAGRGLQLLFYSVGIGQISSEVPQNLSASRPQDRQFILSSKKLLLSDSGFYLCAWSLAQLDYGYTFGSGTRLTVV.

V usage is TRBV29-1 and J usage is TRBJ2-7, with D tentatively TRBD2 (5 bases). CDR3 length: 16 amino acids. The germline V gene encodes CDR1 SQVTM and CDR2 ANQGSEA. V gave up 6 bases and J gave up 2 bases, with 23 bases separating them. For the CDR3, the DNA is TGCAGCGTCCTCTTCTTCTCCGGGATCGGGCCCTACGAGCAGTACTTC. As protein: CSVLFFSGIGPYEQYF.

The chain carries TRBV4-1 and TRBJ2-2; D may correspond to TRBD1 or TRBD2 (5 bases each). This CDR3 is built from 15 residues. V dropped 0 bases and J dropped 6 bases, with 11 bases sitting between them. Germline CDR1 is MGHRA and CDR2 is YSYEKL. The CDR3 loop reads CASSQDEGRPGELFF. In DNA form, the CDR3 reads TGCGCCAGCAGCCAAGATGAGGGGCGACCCGGGGAGCTGTTTTTT.

As regards this clone: Distinct nucleotide sequences in the sample also encode this CDR3. J is TRBJ2-1 and V is TRBV27; 8 nucleotides agree with TRBD2. V was pared by 2 bases and J by 3 bases, with 0 bases of the junction left unmatched. CDR1 and CDR2 (germline): MNHEY, SMNVEV (reference sequence). The CDR3 runs to 14 residues. Written as DNA, the CDR3 is TGTGCCAGCAGTTTACTAGCGGGCTACAATGAGCAGTTCTTC. Its protein product is CASSLLAGYNEQFF.

The V and J genes are TRBV7-9 and TRBJ2-3; maybe TRBD2 (6 bases). CDR3 length: 18 amino acids. Germline V gives CDR1 SEHNR, CDR2 FQNEAQ (reference sequence). V was clipped by 5 bases and J by 2 bases, with 23 bases between them. The CDR3 spells CASSPTGLARGLTDTQYF. The CDR3 coding sequence is TGTGCCAGCAGCCCAACCGGTCTAGCGAGAGGCCTCACAGATACGCAGTATTTT.

The J gene is TRBJ2-7, the V gene TRBV10-3, with TRBD2 identical over 10 bases. The CDR3 contains 18 residues. Germline CDR1 reads ENHRY; CDR2 reads SYGVKD. V lost 4 bases and J lost 0; bases outside the gene matches: 12. CDR3 amino acids: CAISASGTSDKSSYEQYF. For the CDR3, the DNA is TGTGCCATCAGTGCGTCCGGGACTAGCGACAAAAGCTCCTACGAGCAGTACTTC.

The rearrangement uses TRBV25-1 and TRBJ1-1, with D perhaps TRBD1 (5 bases). Trimming removed 8 bases at V and 0 bases at J, with 13 bases between. The CDR3 totals 14 residues. From germline, CDR1 is MGHDK and CDR2 SYGVNS. The CDR3 DNA is TGTGCCAGCCACCCTCAGGGCTTGAACACTGAAGCTTTCTTT. It specifies CASHPQGLNTEAFF.

V and J are TRBV16 and TRBJ2-3; D gene ambiguous. Germline lookup yields CDR1 KGHSY and CDR2 FQNENV. This CDR3 is 13 amino acids long. Trimming pared 4 bases from V and 4 bases from J, leaving 9 bases between. The CDR3 protein is CASSPYRSDTQYF. The DNA of the CDR3 is TGTGCCAGCAGCCCCTACAGATCAGATACGCAGTATTTT.

Comments on this clone: Distinct nucleotide sequences in the sample also encode this CDR3. The chain links TRBV7-8 to TRBJ2-5, with a weak D call TRBD1 (6 bases). CDR3 length equals 14 residues. Germline V gene sequence: CDR1 SGHVS, CDR2 FQNEAQ. The ends were cut back, 0 bases at V and 4 bases at J, with 9 bases in the middle. The CDR3 loop is CASSLAGRGETQYF. The CDR3 bases are TGTGCCAGCAGCTTAGCAGGCAGGGGAGAGACCCAGTACTTC. The complete variable domain, with remaining parts taken from reference TRBV7-8 and TRBJ2-5, reads GAGVSQSPRYKVAKRGQDVALRCDPISGHVSLFWYQQALGQGPEFLTYFQNEAQLDKSGLPSDRFFAERPEGSVSTLKIQRTQQEDSAVYLCASSLAGRGETQYFGPGTRLLVL.

This sequence joins TRBV2 and TRBJ2-7, with 7 positions matching TRBD1. The germline V gene has CDR1 SNHLY and CDR2 FYNNEI. J was trimmed by 8 bases and V by 1 base; bases with no gene match: 14. This CDR3 has 16 residues. CDR3 sequence (DNA): TGTGCCAGCAGTGAAGTAATGGTTACGATGACAGGGAAGCAGTACTTC. Protein sequence: CASSEVMVTMTGKQYF.

For this clone: Distinct nucleotide sequences in the sample also encode this CDR3. CDR3 in amino acids: CASSQGGAYEQYF. The CDR3 DNA reads as TGCGCCAGCAGCCAGGGAGGGGCCTACGAGCAGTACTTC. The chain employs TRBV5-1 and TRBJ2-7; TRBD2 aligns across 7 bases. The V and J ends lost 4 bases and 2 bases, in that order; junction bases with no gene match: 3. The CDR3 extends over 13 amino acids. Germline V gives CDR1 SGHRS, CDR2 YFSETQ.

The CDR3: CASSVLRGFSTDTQYF. In nucleotides, the CDR3 is TGTGCCAGCAGCGTTCTACGGGGGTTTAGCACAGATACGCAGTATTTT. The chain carries TRBV5-6 and TRBJ2-3, with D possibly matching TRBD2 (6 bases). This CDR3 contains 16 residues. The ends were cut back, 4 bases at V and 0 bases at J, with 15 bases in the middle. Germline CDR1 and CDR2: SGHDT and YYEEEE.

This chain uses TRBV11-2 with TRBJ2-2, with D possibly being TRBD1 (5 bases). Between the trimmed V and J ends, which lost 6 bases and 3 bases, there was a span of 17 bases. This CDR3 spans 16 amino acids. Germline V gene lookup returns CDR1 SGHAT and CDR2 FQNNGV. CDR3 amino acids: CASRRSTDRHTGELFF. CDR3 DNA: TGTGCCAGCAGACGATCGACAGACCGACACACCGGGGAGCTGTTTTTT. The full variable domain, in which reference TRBV11-2 and TRBJ2-2 provide the parts outside the CDR3, is EAGVAQSPRYKIIEKRQSVAFWCNPISGHATLYWYQQILGQGPKLLIQFQNNGVVDDSQLPKDRFSAERLKGVDSTLKIQPAKLEDSAVYLCASRRSTDRHTGELFFGEGSRLTVL.

This sequence joins TRBV4-2 and TRBJ2-7; 7 bases fit TRBD2. Germline-derived CDR1 and CDR2 are LGHNA and YNFKEQ. V was clipped by 11 bases and J by 3 bases; unmatched bases: 10. This CDR3 region has 13 residues. The CDR3 loop is CASGPSGNYEQYF. CDR3 bases: TGTGCCTCCGGTCCCAGCGGGAACTACGAGCAGTACTTC.

CDR3 region: CASSQGRGNTIYF. In DNA, the CDR3 is TGTGCCAGCAGCCAAGGACGGGGAAACACCATATATTTT. The V and J genes are TRBV14 and TRBJ1-3; D remains ambiguous. This CDR3 comprises 13 residues. With 1 base removed from V and 4 bases from J, the gap between germline ends came to 5 bases. CDR1 and CDR2 from the germline V gene are SGHDN and FVKESK.

The gene calls are TRBV7-9 and TRBJ1-1; a weak D match, TRBD1 (6 bases). CDR3 size: 15 residues. Trimming shortened V by 2 bases and J by 0 bases, and 10 bases separated the two germline ends. CDR1 and CDR2 from the germline V gene are SEHNR and FQNEAQ (reference sequence). The CDR3 nucleotides are TGTGCCAGCAGCTTAACGCCAGGGGTGAACACTGAAGCTTTCTTT. Translated, it gives CASSLTPGVNTEAFF.

The gene calls are TRBV27 and TRBJ2-1; 13 nucleotides agree with TRBD2. V lost 2 bases and J lost 8; bases outside the gene matches: 9. This CDR3 comprises 17 residues. Per the germline V gene, CDR1 is MNHEY and CDR2 is SMNVEV (reference sequence). DNA of the CDR3: TGTGCCAGCAGTTTACCGACCACTAGCGGGAGGGCCTATGAGCAGTTCTTC. Protein sequence: CASSLPTTSGRAYEQFF.

This rearrangement joins TRBV5-1 to TRBJ2-7; 11 bases are shared with TRBD2. Losses at the gene ends were 4 bases for V and 5 bases for J; bases not matched to a gene: 8. CDR1 and CDR2 from the germline V gene are SGHRS and YFSETQ. The CDR3 is 15 residues long. Written as DNA, the CDR3 is TGCGCCAGCAGCCACCGACCGGGACTAGCGGACGAGCAGTACTTC. Translated, it gives CASSHRPGLADEQYF.